The subject of this entry is one T cell receptor (beta chain). As yet, its antigen is unknown. The data belong to a study of CD8 T cells in ankylosing spondylitis. Libraries of TCR beta came from quantitative 5'-RACE with molecular barcodes. TCRdb re-called the 5' RACE reads through MiXCR, storing one row per CDR3 protein. In the table there are fewer than 650,000 distinct CDR3 sequences, about an eighth of which are singletons. V dropped 0 bases and J dropped 2 bases, with 10 bases sitting between them. CDR3 size: 15 residues. Germline CDR1 is SGHRS and CDR2 is YFSETQ. Study-wide findings and caveats: Clones linked to disease were reported to show significant enrichment in matched ankylosing spondylitis synovial fluid. Within ankylosing spondylitis blood, a TCR beta motif made up of under 10 highly homologous variants appeared to be characteristic.

Material for sequencing was blood, either unsorted or a sorted T cell fraction (not recorded which). The chain joins TRBV5-1 to TRBJ2-3, with D possibly TRBD2 on 5 matching bases. This TCR came from a male donor with ankylosing spondylitis. The CDR3 spells CASSLAGGATDTQYF. CDR3 bases: TGCGCCAGCAGCTTGGCCGGAGGAGCCACAGATACGCAGTATTTT.